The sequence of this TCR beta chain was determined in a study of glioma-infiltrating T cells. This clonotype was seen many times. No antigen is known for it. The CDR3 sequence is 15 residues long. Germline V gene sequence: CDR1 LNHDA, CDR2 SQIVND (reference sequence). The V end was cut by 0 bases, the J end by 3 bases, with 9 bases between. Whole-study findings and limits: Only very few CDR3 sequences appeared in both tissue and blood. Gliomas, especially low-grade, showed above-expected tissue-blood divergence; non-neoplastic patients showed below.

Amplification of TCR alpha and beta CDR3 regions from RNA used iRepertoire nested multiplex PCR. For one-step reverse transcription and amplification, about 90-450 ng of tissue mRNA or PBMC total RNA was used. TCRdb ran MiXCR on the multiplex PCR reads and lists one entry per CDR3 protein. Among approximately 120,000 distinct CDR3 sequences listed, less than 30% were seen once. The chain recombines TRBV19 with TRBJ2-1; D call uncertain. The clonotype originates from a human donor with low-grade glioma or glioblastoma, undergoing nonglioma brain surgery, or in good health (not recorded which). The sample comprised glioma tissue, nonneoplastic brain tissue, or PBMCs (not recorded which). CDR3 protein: CASSIDREGYNEQFF. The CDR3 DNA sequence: TGTGCCAGTAGTATAGATCGAGAAGGCTACAATGAGCAGTTCTTC.